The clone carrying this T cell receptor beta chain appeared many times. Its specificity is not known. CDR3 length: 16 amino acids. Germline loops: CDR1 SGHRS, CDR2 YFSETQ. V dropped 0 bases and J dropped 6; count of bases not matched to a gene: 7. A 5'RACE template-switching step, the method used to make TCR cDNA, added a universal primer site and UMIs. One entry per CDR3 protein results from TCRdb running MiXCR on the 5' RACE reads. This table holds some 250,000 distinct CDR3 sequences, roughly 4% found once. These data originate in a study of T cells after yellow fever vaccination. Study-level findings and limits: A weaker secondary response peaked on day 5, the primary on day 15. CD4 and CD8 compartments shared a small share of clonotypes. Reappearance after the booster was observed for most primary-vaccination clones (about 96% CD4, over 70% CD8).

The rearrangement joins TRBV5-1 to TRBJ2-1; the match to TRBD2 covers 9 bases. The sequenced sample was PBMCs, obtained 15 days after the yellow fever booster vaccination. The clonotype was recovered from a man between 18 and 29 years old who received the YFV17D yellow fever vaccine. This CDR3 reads CASSLDPSGDLNEQFF. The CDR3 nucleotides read TGCGCCAGCAGCTTGGACCCTAGCGGGGACCTCAATGAGCAGTTCTTC.